This passage covers 26 T cell receptor beta chains from one sample sequenced in a study of cytotoxic CD8 clonotypes in ibrutinib-treated CLL. Produced via immunoSEQ multiplex PCR; TCRdb's table is partial and in-frame only. This sample has 5,500 or so clones; around 68% occur once, and the top ten carry about 41%. The starting material was PBMCs, obtained before ibrutinib treatment. The receptors derive from a human donor with chronic lymphocytic leukemia.

This chain links TRBV6-5 with TRBJ1-2, with D unclear. The germline CDR1 and CDR2 sequences are MNHEY and SVGAGI. The germline V and J ends were trimmed by 0 bases and 5 bases, with 7 bases remaining between them. CDR3 length: 13 residues. The CDR3 loop is CASSYSWGYGYTF. Here the CDR3 DNA reads TGTGCCAGCAGTTACTCGTGGGGATATGGCTACACCTTC.

V gene TRBV5-1 combines with J gene TRBJ1-4; D ambiguous. Germline-derived CDR1 and CDR2 are SGHRS and YFSETQ. CDR3 size: 14 residues. Trimming removed 2 bases at V and 4 bases at J, with 9 bases between. The CDR3 coding sequence is TGCGCCAGCAGCTTACTTGGACTTAATGAAAAACTGTTTTTT. Its protein is CASSLLGLNEKLFF.

The chain uses TRBV4-2 and TRBJ2-1, with a tentative D call TRBD2 (5 bases). V lost 0 bases and J lost 6, with 9 bases in between. The CDR3 totals 14 residues. Germline V lookup: CDR1 LGHNA, CDR2 YNFKEQ. The CDR3 nucleotides read TGTGCCAGCAGCCAAGAAGGGAGAAGCAATGAGCAGTTCTTC. It specifies CASSQEGRSNEQFF.

In nucleotides, the CDR3 is TGTGCCAGCAGCCTAGGGGTTGGGGGCGAGCAGTACTTC. Encoded protein: CASSLGVGGEQYF. V is TRBV6-5 and J is TRBJ2-7; possibly TRBD1 or TRBD2 for D (5 bases each). This CDR3 contains 13 residues. CDR1 is MNHEY and CDR2 is SVGAGI in the germline V gene. V was pared by 6 bases and J by 6 bases, with 15 bases between.

The CDR3 sequence is CASSLGAGITYEQYF. The CDR3 DNA sequence: TGTGCCAGCAGCTTAGGGGCAGGGATAACATACGAGCAGTACTTC. The rearrangement uses TRBV7-6 and TRBJ2-7; D is perhaps TRBD1 (5 bases). The germline V and J ends were trimmed by 1 base and 4 bases, with 14 bases remaining between them. The CDR3 length is 15 residues. CDR1 and CDR2 (germline): SGHVS, FNYEAQ.

This clone was observed a few times. V is TRBV7-9 and J is TRBJ1-2; D is perhaps TRBD1 (6 bases). This CDR3 is built from 12 residues. V was cut by 1 base and J by 6 bases, with 6 bases left in between. Germline V gene data show CDR1 as SEHNR and CDR2 as FQNEAQ (reference sequence). CDR3 nucleotides: TGTGCCAGCAGCTTAGGGACAGATGGCTACACCTTC. It is translated as CASSLGTDGYTF.

The gene calls are TRBV7-9 and TRBJ2-5, with TRBD2 matching over 10 bases. Germline CDR1 and CDR2: SEHNR and FQNEAQ (reference sequence). The CDR3 loop spans 16 amino acids. The J segment lost 1 base and the V segment lost 5 bases, leaving 7 bases of the junction unmatched. CDR3 sequence reads: CASSLKGTSAQETQYF. The DNA for the CDR3 is TGTGCCAGCAGCCTGAAGGGGACTAGCGCCCAAGAGACCCAGTACTTC.

In this sample, this clone turned up a few times. The rearrangement links TRBV11-2 to TRBJ1-6; 7 bases fit TRBD1. From germline, CDR1 is SGHAT and CDR2 FQNNGV. There are 15 residues in the CDR3. Germline trimming cut 4 bases from V and 10 bases from J; bases unmatched to any gene: 10. CDR3 in amino acids: CASSSAPGGESPLHF. Written as DNA, the CDR3 is TGTGCCAGCAGCTCTGCCCCAGGGGGTGAATCACCCCTCCACTTT.

The V gene is TRBV7-3, the J gene TRBJ2-1; D possibly corresponds to TRBD2 (5 bases). CDR1 SGHTA and CDR2 FQGTGA come from the germline V gene. Trimming took off 5 bases at V and 5 bases at J, with 16 bases between the two ends. The CDR3 has 15 amino acids. This CDR3 is CASSASPSLDNEQFF. The CDR3 coding sequence is TGTGCCAGCAGCGCGTCCCCATCACTAGACAATGAGCAGTTCTTC.

In this sample, this clone turned up a few times. The chain couples TRBV4-1 to TRBJ1-6, with D perhaps matching TRBD1 (5 bases). Germline V lookup: CDR1 MGHRA, CDR2 YSYEKL. Trimming stripped 1 base from V and 8 bases from J, with 12 bases between. This CDR3 has 15 amino acids. CDR3 loop: CASSQGGGAYSPLHF. The CDR3, as DNA: TGCGCCAGCAGCCAAGGGGGGGGTGCTTATTCACCCCTCCACTTT.

This clone came up a few times. The chain recombines TRBV27 with TRBJ2-6; no firm D call. This CDR3 is built from 17 residues. CDR1 and CDR2 from the germline V gene are MNHEY and SMNVEV (reference sequence). Trimming removed 5 bases from V and 3 bases from J, with 17 bases in between. The CDR3 region is CASSRSPTTFGANVLTF. In DNA, the CDR3 is TGTGCCAGCAGTAGATCGCCCACGACTTTTGGGGCCAACGTCCTGACTTTC.

This rearrangement joins TRBV19 to TRBJ1-2; TRBD1 aligns across 8 bases. Germline lookup yields CDR1 LNHDA and CDR2 SQIVND (reference sequence). This CDR3 region has 20 residues. V trimming: 4 bases; J trimming: 4 bases; junction bases outside the gene matches: 23. The CDR3, as DNA: TGTGCCAGTAGTACATACAAGTCGAGGGACAGGATTATCTCCTTCTATGGCTACACCTTC. The encoded protein is CASSTYKSRDRIISFYGYTF.

The chain is built from TRBV27 and TRBJ2-1, with 8 bases lining up with TRBD2. J gave up 0 bases and V 2 bases, and 6 bases lay outside the gene matches. CDR1 and CDR2 (germline): MNHEY, SMNVEV (reference sequence). The CDR3 covers 17 residues. CDR3 sequence reads: CASSLRGLVSSYNEQFF. In DNA form, the CDR3 reads TGTGCCAGCAGTTTAAGGGGACTAGTTAGCTCCTACAATGAGCAGTTCTTC.

CDR3 coding DNA: TGCAGCGCGATCCAATGGGGCTCTGGAAACACCATATATTTT. Translating gives CSAIQWGSGNTIYF. V gene TRBV29-1 combines with J gene TRBJ1-3; no definite D call. This CDR3 has 14 amino acids. Deletions cut 7 bases from V and 0 bases from J, with 13 bases between. CDR1 is SQVTM, CDR2 ANQGSEA, per germline.

This clone appeared a few times. The chain is built from TRBV10-3 and TRBJ1-1, with 9 bases that match TRBD1. The CDR3 extends over 14 amino acids. Trimming cost V 0 bases and J 5 bases; bases outside gene matches: 1. Germline lookup yields CDR1 ENHRY and CDR2 SYGVKD. CDR3 nucleotide sequence: TGTGCCATCAGTGAGTCCGGGACAGGGACTGAAGCTTTCTTT. Protein: CAISESGTGTEAFF.

The chain employs TRBV13 and TRBJ1-1; D is possibly TRBD1 (5 bases). CDR1 and CDR2 from the germline V gene are PRHDT and FYEKMQ (reference sequence). The CDR3 loop spans 16 amino acids. V lost 5 bases and J 0 bases, leaving 16 bases between the germline ends. Here the CDR3 DNA reads TGTGCCAGCAGCCAGAGGGGTAGCGGGTTGAACACTGAAGCTTTCTTT. Amino acid sequence: CASSQRGSGLNTEAFF.

The chain recombines TRBV7-9 with TRBJ2-3; the match to TRBD2 covers 7 bases. Per germline, CDR1 SEHNR and CDR2 FQNEAQ (reference sequence). Trimming took 5 bases from V and 4 from J; bases not matched to a gene: 6. The CDR3 is 14 amino acids. The CDR3 DNA follows: TGTGCCAGCAGCACGGGACTATCAGCAGATACGCAGTATTTT. Protein: CASSTGLSADTQYF.

This clone came up a few times. This sequence joins TRBV29-1 and TRBJ1-2; D remains unclear. This CDR3 has 13 residues. Trimming pared 7 bases from V and 0 bases from J, leaving 12 bases between. Germline V gene lookup returns CDR1 SQVTM and CDR2 ANQGSEA. CDR3 DNA: TGCAGCGCACAGCAGACAACTAACTATGGCTACACCTTC. It encodes CSAQQTTNYGYTF.

The gene calls are TRBV6-5 and TRBJ1-1, with D perhaps TRBD1 (5 bases). This CDR3 is built from 13 residues. V was pared by 0 bases and J by 4 bases, with 6 bases between. Germline V CDR1 and CDR2: MNHEY, SVGAGI. CDR3 amino acids: CASSYSGVTEAFF. In DNA form, the CDR3 reads TGTGCCAGCAGTTACTCAGGGGTCACTGAAGCTTTCTTT.

The chain couples TRBV19 to TRBJ1-2, with D possibly TRBD1 on 6 matching bases. This CDR3 spans 15 amino acids. Germline V gives CDR1 LNHDA, CDR2 SQIVND (reference sequence). V was shortened by 0 bases and J by 6 bases, with 14 bases between the two germline ends. The CDR3 region has the DNA TGTGCCAGTAGTATAGAAGCCCGCAGGGGTGATGGCTACACCTTC. This gives the protein CASSIEARRGDGYTF.

CDR3 coding DNA: TGTGCCAGCGCGCCTCACAATAGTCAAAGTCGGGCCAACGTCCTGACTTTC. Amino acids: CASAPHNSQSRANVLTF. This chain connects TRBV5-6 to TRBJ2-6; D unresolved. The ends were cut back, 7 bases at V and 5 bases at J, with 22 bases in the middle. Germline V CDR1 and CDR2: SGHDT, YYEEEE. This CDR3 spans 17 amino acids.

This clone has a handful of counts. The rearrangement joins TRBV7-9 to TRBJ2-3, with TRBD2 matching 11 bases. The germline gives CDR1 SEHNR, CDR2 FQNEAQ (reference sequence). V lost 4 bases to trimming and J lost 4 bases; unmatched junction nucleotides: 4. CDR3 size: 15 residues. The chain's CDR3 is CASSSPGLAADTQYF. Here the CDR3 DNA reads TGTGCCAGCAGCTCACCGGGACTAGCGGCAGATACGCAGTATTTT.

This clone was seen once. This sequence joins TRBV16 and TRBJ2-4, with 7 bases lining up with TRBD2. The V gene's germline CDR1 is KGHSY and CDR2 FQNENV. The CDR3 is made up of 14 amino acids. Losses at the gene ends were 1 base for V and 8 bases for J; bases not matched to a gene: 5. The CDR3 loop reads CASSQYRGRDIQYF. CDR3 DNA sequence: TGTGCCAGCAGCCAATACCGAGGGAGGGACATTCAGTACTTC.

The chain is built from TRBV2 and TRBJ2-7, with unresolved D. The V and J ends lost 3 bases and 0 bases respectively, with 9 bases between them. This CDR3 comprises 14 residues. Looked up from germline, CDR1 is SNHLY and CDR2 is FYNNEI. The CDR3 loop is CASSEPTRSYEQYF. In nucleotides, the CDR3 is TGTGCCAGCAGTGAGCCCACCCGCTCCTACGAGCAGTACTTC.

The V gene is TRBV11-2, the J gene TRBJ2-5, with D perhaps matching TRBD1 or TRBD2 (5 bases each). The V end was cut by 4 bases, the J end by 0 bases, with 15 bases between. CDR3 size: 16 residues. CDR1 is SGHAT and CDR2 is FQNNGV in the germline V gene. CDR3 bases: TGTGCCAGCAGCTCCCGGGACGGAGTACACCAAGAGACCCAGTACTTC. This encodes CASSSRDGVHQETQYF.

The chain recombines TRBV4-2 with TRBJ1-2, with D uncertain. Germline values: CDR1 LGHNA, CDR2 YNFKEQ. V lost 0 bases, J lost 7 bases, and 15 bases lay in between. The CDR3 has 15 amino acids. The CDR3 coding sequence is TGTGCCAGCAGCCAAGATTTAGCAGAAGGGTCTGGCTACACCTTC. Amino acid sequence: CASSQDLAEGSGYTF.